The table lists the clone carrying this TCR beta chain with many counts. The data are from a study of T cells in Graves' hyperthyroidism and ophthalmopathy. The TCR beta CDR3 regions underwent amplification using RNA transcripts as the source. Using the HTBI primer set, a first-round RT-PCR was run on the TCR CDR3. One entry per CDR3 protein, called by TCRdb with MiXCR from the multiplex PCR reads. The table shows fewer than 650,000 distinct CDR3 sequences, with approximately 15% occurring only once. The blood sample was taken at first hyperthyroidism diagnosis, before any ophthalmopathy symptoms. From around 11 ml of fresh peripheral blood, PBMCs were isolated. Germline lookup yields CDR1 SGHVS and CDR2 FQNEAQ. The V end was cut by 1 base, the J end by 0 bases, with 10 bases between. CDR3 length: 17 amino acids.

This TCR was sampled from a woman aged 25 to 39 with Graves' hyperthyroidism that later progressed to Graves' ophthalmopathy. The chain employs TRBV7-8 and TRBJ2-6; D could derive from TRBD1 or TRBD2 (5 bases each). Sample: blood. The CDR3: CASSLEGRISGANVLTF. The DNA of the CDR3 is TGTGCCAGCAGCTTAGAGGGACGGATCTCTGGGGCCAACGTCCTGACTTTC. The whole variable domain, remainder taken from reference TRBV7-8 and TRBJ2-6, is GAGVSQSPRYKVAKRGQDVALRCDPISGHVSLFWYQQALGQGPEFLTYFQNEAQLDKSGLPSDRFFAERPEGSVSTLKIQRTQQEDSAVYLCASSLEGRISGANVLTFGAGSRLTVL.